This T cell receptor beta chain is from a study of OX40 agonist ivuxolimab in advanced cancers. This clone has just one count. Assay: immunoSEQ multiplex PCR; the TCRdb copy retains only in-frame clones and omits some. The sample has more than 85,000 clones, less than 95% seen once. V lost 3 bases and J 7 bases, leaving 12 bases between the germline ends. Germline CDR1 SGHTA, CDR2 FQGNSA. The CDR3 length is 13 residues. The sequence was collected from an adult with an advanced solid tumor such as melanoma, head and neck, liver or kidney cancer. This chain joins TRBV7-2 and TRBJ2-5; D is perhaps TRBD1 (6 bases). Material: CD4+ or CD8+ T cells sorted from blood, obtained in a trial of the OX40 agonist ivuxolimab. CDR3 in DNA: TGTGCCAGCAGCTTTTTGGGGGCGGGGACCCAGTACTTC. It specifies CASSFLGAGTQYF.